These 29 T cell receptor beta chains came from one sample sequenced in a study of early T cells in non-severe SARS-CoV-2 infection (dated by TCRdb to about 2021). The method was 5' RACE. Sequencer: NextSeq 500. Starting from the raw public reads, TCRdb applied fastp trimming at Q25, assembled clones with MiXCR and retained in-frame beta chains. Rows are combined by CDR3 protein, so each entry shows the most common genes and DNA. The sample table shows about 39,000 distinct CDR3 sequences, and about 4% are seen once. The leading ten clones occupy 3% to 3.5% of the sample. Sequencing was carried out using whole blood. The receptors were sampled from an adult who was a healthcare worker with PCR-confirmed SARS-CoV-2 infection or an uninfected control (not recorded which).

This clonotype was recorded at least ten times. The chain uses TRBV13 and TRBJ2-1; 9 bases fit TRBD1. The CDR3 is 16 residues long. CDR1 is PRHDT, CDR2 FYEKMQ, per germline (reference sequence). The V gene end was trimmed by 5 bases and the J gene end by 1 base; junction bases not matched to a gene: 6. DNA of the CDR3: TGTGCCAGCAGCCCCGGACAGGGGACGTCCTACAATGAGCAGTTCTTC. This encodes CASSPGQGTSYNEQFF.

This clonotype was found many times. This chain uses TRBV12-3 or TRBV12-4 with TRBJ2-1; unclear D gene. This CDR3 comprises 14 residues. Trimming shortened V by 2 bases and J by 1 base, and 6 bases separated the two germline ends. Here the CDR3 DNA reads TGTGCCAGCAGTTTAACACATTCCTACAATGAGCAGTTCTTC. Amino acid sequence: CASSLTHSYNEQFF.

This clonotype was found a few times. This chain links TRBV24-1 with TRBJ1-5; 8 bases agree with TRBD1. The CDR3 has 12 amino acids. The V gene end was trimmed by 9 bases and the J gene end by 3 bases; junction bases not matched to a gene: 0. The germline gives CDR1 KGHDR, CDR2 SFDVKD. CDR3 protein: CATQGANQPQHF. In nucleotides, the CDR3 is TGTGCCACCCAGGGGGCCAATCAGCCCCAGCATTTT.

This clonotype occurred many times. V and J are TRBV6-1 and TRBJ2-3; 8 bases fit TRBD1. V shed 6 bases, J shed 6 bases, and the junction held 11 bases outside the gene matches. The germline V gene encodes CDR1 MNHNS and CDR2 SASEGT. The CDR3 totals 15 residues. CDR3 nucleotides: TGTGCCAGCAGGGATCAGGGGGCGCCGGGGGATACGCAGTATTTT. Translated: CASRDQGAPGDTQYF.

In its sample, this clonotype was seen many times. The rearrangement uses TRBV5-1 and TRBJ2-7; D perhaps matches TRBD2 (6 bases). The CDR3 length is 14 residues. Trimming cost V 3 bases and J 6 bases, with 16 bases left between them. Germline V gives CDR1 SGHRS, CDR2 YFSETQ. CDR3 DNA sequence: TGCGCCAGCAGCTCCTATTCCGGGAGAGGCGAGCAGTACTTC. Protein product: CASSSYSGRGEQYF.

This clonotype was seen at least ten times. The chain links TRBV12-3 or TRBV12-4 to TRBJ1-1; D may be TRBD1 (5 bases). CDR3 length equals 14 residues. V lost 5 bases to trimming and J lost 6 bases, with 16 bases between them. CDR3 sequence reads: CASSGSSRGSEAFF. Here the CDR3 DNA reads TGTGCCAGCAGTGGCTCCTCTAGGGGCTCTGAAGCTTTCTTT.

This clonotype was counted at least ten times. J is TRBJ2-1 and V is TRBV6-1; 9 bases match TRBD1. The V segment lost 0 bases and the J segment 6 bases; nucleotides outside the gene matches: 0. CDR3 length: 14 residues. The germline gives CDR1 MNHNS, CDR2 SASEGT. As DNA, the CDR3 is TGTGCCAGCAGTGAAGCGACAGGGGGCAATGAGCAGTTCTTC. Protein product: CASSEATGGNEQFF.

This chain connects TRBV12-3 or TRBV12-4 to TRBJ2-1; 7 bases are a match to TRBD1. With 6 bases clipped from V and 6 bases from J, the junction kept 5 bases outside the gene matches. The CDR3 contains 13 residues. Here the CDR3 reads CASSLQGSNEQFF. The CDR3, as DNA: TGTGCCAGCAGCCTACAGGGGAGCAATGAGCAGTTCTTC.

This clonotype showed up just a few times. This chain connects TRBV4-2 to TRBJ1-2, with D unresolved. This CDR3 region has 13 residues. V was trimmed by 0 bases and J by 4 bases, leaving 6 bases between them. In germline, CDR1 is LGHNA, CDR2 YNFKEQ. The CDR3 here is CASSQEARYGYTF. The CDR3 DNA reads TGTGCCAGCAGCCAAGAAGCCCGCTATGGCTACACCTTC.

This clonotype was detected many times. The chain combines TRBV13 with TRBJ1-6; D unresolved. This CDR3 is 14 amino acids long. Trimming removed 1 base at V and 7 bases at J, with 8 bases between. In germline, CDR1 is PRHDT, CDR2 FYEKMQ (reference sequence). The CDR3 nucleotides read TGTGCCAGCAGCTTAGCGTCAGGCAATTCACCCCTCCACTTT. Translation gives CASSLASGNSPLHF.

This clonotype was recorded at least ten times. The CDR3 here is CSAPDLGSEAFF. In DNA form, the CDR3 reads TGCAGTGCTCCGGACCTGGGGTCTGAAGCTTTCTTT. The chain uses TRBV20-1 and TRBJ1-1; no definite D call. From germline, CDR1 is DFQATT and CDR2 SNEGSKA (reference sequence). V was trimmed by 5 bases and J by 6 bases, leaving 13 bases between them. There are 12 residues in the CDR3.

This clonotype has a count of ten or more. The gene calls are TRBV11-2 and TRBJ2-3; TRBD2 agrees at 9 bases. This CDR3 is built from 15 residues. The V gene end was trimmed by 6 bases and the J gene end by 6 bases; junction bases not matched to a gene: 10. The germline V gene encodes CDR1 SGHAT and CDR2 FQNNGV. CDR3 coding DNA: TGTGCCAGCAGGCGCCTTGGCGGGAGGGCCGATACGCAGTATTTT. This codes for CASRRLGGRADTQYF.

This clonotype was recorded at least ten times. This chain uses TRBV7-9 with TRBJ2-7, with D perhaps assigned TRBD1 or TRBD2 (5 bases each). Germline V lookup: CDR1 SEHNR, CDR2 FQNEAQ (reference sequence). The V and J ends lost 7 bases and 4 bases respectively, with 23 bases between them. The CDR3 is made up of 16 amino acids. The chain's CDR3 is CASTPARAGSPYEQYF. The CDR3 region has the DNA TGTGCCAGCACCCCGGCAAGGGCAGGGAGTCCTTACGAGCAGTACTTC.

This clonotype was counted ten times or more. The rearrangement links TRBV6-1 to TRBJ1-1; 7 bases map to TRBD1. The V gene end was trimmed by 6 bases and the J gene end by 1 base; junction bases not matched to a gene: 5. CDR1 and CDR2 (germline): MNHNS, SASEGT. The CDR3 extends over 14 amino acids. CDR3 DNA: TGTGCCAGCAGGCTAGGGACAGCGAACACTGAAGCTTTCTTT. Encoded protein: CASRLGTANTEAFF.

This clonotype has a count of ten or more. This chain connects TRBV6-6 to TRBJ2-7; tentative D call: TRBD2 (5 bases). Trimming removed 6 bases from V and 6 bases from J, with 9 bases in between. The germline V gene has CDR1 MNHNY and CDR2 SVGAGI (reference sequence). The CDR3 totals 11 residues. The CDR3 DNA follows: TGTGCCAGCAGGCTCCTAGCCGAGCAGTACTTC. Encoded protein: CASRLLAEQYF.

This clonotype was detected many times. CDR3 nucleotide sequence: TGCGCCAGTGGTGACGGTTACACAGATACGCAGTATTTT. Translating gives CASGDGYTDTQYF. J is TRBJ2-3 and V is TRBV5-1; D is uncertain. This CDR3 has 13 residues. V was trimmed by 8 bases and J by 2 bases, leaving 12 bases between them. Germline loops: CDR1 SGHRS, CDR2 YFSETQ.

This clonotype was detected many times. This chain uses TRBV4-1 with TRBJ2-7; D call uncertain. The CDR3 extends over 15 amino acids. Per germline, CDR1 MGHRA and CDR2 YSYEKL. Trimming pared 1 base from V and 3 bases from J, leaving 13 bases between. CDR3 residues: CASSQVFASLYEQYF. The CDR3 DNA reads TGCGCCAGCAGCCAAGTATTCGCGTCCCTCTACGAGCAGTACTTC.

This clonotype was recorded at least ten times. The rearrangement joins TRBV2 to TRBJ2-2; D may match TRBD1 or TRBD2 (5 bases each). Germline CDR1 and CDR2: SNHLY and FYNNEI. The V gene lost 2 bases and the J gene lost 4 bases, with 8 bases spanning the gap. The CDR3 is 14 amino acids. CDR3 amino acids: CASSESGATGELFF. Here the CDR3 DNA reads TGTGCCAGCAGTGAATCCGGGGCCACCGGGGAGCTGTTTTTT. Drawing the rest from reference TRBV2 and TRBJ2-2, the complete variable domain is EPEVTQTPSHQVTQMGQEVILRCVPISNHLYFYWYRQILGQKVEFLVSFYNNEISEKSEIFDDQFSVERPDGSNFTLKIRSTKLEDSAMYFCASSESGATGELFFGEGSRLTVL.

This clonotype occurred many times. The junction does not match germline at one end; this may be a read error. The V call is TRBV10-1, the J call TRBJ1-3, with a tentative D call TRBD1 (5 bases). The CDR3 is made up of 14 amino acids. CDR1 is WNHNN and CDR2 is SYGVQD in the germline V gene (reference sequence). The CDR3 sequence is CASSTGTSENTIYF. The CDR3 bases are TGCGCCAGCAGCACAGGCACCTCTGAAAACACCATATATTTT.

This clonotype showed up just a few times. The CDR3 loop is CSARDNLPTSGLYNEQFF. The CDR3 DNA follows: TGCAGTGCTAGAGATAATCTTCCGACTAGCGGACTCTACAATGAGCAGTTCTTC. The gene calls are TRBV20-1 and TRBJ2-1, with 9 nucleotides matching TRBD2. Germline V gene sequence: CDR1 DFQATT, CDR2 SNEGSKA (reference sequence). V gave up 0 bases and J gave up 3 bases; unmatched junction bases: 12. There are 18 residues in the CDR3.

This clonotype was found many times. The chain's CDR3 is CASSSTAGAIYNEQFF. For the CDR3, the DNA is TGTGCCAGCAGCTCCACAGCGGGAGCGATTTACAATGAGCAGTTCTTC. V gene TRBV5-4 combines with J gene TRBJ2-1; TRBD2 matches 8 bases. The ends lost 3 bases at V and 4 bases at J; junction bases unmatched: 9. CDR3 size: 16 residues. Germline loops: CDR1 SGHNT, CDR2 YYREEE (reference sequence).

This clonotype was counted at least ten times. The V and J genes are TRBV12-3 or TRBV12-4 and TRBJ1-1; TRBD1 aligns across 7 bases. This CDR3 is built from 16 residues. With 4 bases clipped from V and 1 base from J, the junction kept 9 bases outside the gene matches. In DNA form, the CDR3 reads TGTGCCAGCAGTTCTTATGGACAGGTTAGGAACACTGAAGCTTTCTTT. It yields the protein CASSSYGQVRNTEAFF.

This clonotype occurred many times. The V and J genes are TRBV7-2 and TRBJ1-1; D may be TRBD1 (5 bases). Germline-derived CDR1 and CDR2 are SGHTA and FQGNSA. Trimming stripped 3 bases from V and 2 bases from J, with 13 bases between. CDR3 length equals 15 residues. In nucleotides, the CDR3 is TGTGCCAGCAGCTTTTCGCCGACAGCCAACACTGAAGCTTTCTTT. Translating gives CASSFSPTANTEAFF. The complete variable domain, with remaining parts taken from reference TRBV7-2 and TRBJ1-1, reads GAGVSQSPSNKVTEKGKDVELRCDPISGHTALYWYRQSLGQGLEFLIYFQGNSAPDKSGLPSDRFSAERTGGSVSTLTIQRTQQEDSAVYLCASSFSPTANTEAFFGQGTRLTVV.

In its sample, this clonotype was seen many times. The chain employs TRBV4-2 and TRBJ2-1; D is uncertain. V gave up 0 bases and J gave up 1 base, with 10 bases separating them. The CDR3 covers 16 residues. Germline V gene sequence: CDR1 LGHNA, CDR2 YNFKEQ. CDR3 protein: CASSQDGSQSYNEQFF. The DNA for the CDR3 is TGTGCCAGCAGCCAAGATGGTAGCCAGTCCTACAATGAGCAGTTCTTC.

The CDR3 region has the DNA TGTGCCAGCTCACCACCGAAGGTAGCGGGCAACACCGGGGAGCTGTTTTTT. Translating it yields CASSPPKVAGNTGELFF. This chain links TRBV18 with TRBJ2-2, with 7 bases lining up with TRBD2. Germline loops: CDR1 KGHSH, CDR2 LQKENI. The CDR3 loop spans 17 amino acids. V gave up 0 bases and J gave up 2 bases; unmatched junction bases: 6.

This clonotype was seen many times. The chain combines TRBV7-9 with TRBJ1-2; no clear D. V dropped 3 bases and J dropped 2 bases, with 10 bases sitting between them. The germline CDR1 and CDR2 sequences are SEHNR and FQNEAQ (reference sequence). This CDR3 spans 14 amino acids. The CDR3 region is CASSLDPSNYGYTF. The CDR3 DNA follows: TGTGCCAGCAGCTTGGATCCCTCAAACTATGGCTACACCTTC.

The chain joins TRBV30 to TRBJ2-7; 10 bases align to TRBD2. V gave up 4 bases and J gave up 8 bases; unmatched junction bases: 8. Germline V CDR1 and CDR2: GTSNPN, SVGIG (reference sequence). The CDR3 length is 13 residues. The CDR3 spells CAWNQREGLKQYF. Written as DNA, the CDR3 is TGTGCCTGGAATCAGCGGGAGGGCTTGAAGCAGTACTTC. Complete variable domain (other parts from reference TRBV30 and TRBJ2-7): SQTIHQWPATLVQPVGSPLSLECTVEGTSNPNLYWYRQAAGRGLQLLFYSVGIGQISSEVPQNLSASRPQDRQFILSSKKLLLSDSGFYLCAWNQREGLKQYFGPGTRLTVT.

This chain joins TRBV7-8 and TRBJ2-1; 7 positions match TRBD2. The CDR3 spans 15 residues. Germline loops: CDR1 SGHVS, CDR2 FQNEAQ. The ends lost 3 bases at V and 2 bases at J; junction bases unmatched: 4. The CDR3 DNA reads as TGTGCCAGCAGCTTCGAACTAGCGCCCTACAATGAGCAGTTCTTC. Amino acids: CASSFELAPYNEQFF.

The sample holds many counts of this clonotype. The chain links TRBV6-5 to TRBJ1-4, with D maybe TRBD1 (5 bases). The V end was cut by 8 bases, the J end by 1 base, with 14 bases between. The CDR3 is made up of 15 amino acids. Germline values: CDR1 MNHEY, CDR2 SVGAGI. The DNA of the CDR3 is TGTGCCAGCCGGGCCGCAGGGAGAACTAATGAAAAACTGTTTTTT. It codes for CASRAAGRTNEKLFF.